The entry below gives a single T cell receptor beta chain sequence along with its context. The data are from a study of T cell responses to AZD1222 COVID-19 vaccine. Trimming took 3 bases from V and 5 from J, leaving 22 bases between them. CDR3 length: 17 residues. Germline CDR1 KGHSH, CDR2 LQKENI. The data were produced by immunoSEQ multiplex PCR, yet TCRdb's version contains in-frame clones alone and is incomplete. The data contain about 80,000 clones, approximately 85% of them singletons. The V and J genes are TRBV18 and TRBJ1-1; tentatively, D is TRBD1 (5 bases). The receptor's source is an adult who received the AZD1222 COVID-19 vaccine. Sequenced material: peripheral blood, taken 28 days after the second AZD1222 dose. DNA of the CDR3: TGTGCCAGCTCACCCCTCCCCTTACCAGTCGGGGGAACTGAAGCTTTCTTT. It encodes CASSPLPLPVGGTEAFF.